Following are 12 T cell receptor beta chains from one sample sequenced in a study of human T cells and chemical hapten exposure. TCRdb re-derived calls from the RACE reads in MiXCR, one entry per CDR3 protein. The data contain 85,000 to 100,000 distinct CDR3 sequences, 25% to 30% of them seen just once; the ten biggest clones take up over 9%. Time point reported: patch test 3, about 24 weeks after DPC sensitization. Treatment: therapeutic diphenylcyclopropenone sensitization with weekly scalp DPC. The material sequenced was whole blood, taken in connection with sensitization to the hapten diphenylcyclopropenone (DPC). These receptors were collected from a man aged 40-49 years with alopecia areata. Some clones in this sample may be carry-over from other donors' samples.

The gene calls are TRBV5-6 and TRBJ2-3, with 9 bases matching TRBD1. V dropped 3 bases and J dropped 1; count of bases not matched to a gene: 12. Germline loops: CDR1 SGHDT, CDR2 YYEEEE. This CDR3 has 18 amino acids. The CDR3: CASSWGHADRGGTDTQYF. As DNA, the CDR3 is TGTGCCAGCAGCTGGGGGCACGCGGACAGGGGAGGCACAGATACGCAGTATTTT.

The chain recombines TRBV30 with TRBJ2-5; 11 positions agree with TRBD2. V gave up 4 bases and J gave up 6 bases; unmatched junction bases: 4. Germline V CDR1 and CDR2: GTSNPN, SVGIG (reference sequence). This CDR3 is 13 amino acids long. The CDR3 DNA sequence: TGTGCCTGGAACCTAGCGGGAGGACAGACCCAGTACTTC. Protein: CAWNLAGGQTQYF.

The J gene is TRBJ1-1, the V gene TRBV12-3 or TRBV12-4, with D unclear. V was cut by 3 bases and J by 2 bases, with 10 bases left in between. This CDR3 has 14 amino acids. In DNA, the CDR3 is TGTGCCAGCAGTTTTGGCCACTCCAACACTGAAGCTTTCTTT. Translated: CASSFGHSNTEAFF.

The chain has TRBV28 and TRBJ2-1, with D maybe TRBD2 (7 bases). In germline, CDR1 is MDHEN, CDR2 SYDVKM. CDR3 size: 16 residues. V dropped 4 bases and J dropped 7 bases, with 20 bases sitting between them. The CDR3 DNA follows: TGTGCCAGCAGTTGGGGGGGGGCAAGCTCGGAAAATGAGCAGTTCTTC. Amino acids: CASSWGGASSENEQFF.

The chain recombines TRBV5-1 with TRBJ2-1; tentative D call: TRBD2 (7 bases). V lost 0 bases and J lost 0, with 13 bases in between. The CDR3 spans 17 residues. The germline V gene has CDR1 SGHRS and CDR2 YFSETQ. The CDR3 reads CASSLGGAGASYNEQFF. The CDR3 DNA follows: TGCGCCAGCAGCTTGGGGGGGGCGGGAGCCTCCTACAATGAGCAGTTCTTC.

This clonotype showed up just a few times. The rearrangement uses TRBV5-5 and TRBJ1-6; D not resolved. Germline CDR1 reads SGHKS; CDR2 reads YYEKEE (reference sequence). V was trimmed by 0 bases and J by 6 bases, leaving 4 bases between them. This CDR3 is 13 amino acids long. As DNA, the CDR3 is TGTGCCAGCAGCTTGGACCCTAATTCACCCCTCCACTTT. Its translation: CASSLDPNSPLHF. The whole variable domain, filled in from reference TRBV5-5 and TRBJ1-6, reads DAGVTQSPTHLIKTRGQQVTLRCSPISGHKSVSWYQQVLGQGPQFIFQYYEKEERGRGNFPDRFSARQFPNYSSELNVNALLLGDSALYLCASSLDPNSPLHFGNGTRLTVT.

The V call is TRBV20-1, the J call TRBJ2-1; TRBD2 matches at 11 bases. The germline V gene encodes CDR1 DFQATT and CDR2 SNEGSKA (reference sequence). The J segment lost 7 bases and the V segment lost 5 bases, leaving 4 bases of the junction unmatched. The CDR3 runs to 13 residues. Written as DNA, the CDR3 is TGCAGTGCTTGGGTAGCGGGAGGGAATGAGCAGTTCTTC. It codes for CSAWVAGGNEQFF.

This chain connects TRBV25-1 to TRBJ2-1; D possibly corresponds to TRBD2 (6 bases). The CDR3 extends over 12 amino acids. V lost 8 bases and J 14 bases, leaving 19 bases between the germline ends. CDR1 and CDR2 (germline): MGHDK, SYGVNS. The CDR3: CASRPEREHEFF. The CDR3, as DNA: TGTGCCAGCCGCCCAGAACGGGAGCATGAGTTCTTC. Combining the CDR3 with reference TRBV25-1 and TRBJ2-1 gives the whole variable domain EADIYQTPRYLVIGTGKKITLECSQTMGHDKMYWYQQDPGMELHLIHYSYGVNSTEKGDLSSESTVSRIRTEHFPLTLESARPSHTSQYLCASRPEREHEFFGPGTRLTVL.

The CDR3 sequence: CASSFQQGRIAFF. CDR3 nucleotides: TGTGCCAGCAGTTTCCAACAGGGGAGGATAGCTTTCTTT. The chain joins TRBV12-3 or TRBV12-4 to TRBJ1-1; 7 bases are a match to TRBD1. Unmatched junction bases numbered 8, after V lost 3 bases and J lost 10 bases. This CDR3 contains 13 residues.

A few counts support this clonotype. The CDR3 nucleotides read TGTGCCAGCAGCCCCCGGGGAAGGGGGTTCCAAGAGACCCAGTACTTC. Amino acid sequence: CASSPRGRGFQETQYF. The V and J genes are TRBV6-2 or TRBV6-3 and TRBJ2-5, with D possibly TRBD1 on 6 matching bases. The CDR3 consists of 16 residues. CDR1 MNHEY and CDR2 SVGEGT come from the germline V gene. Trimming cost V 6 bases and J 1 base, with 18 bases left between them.

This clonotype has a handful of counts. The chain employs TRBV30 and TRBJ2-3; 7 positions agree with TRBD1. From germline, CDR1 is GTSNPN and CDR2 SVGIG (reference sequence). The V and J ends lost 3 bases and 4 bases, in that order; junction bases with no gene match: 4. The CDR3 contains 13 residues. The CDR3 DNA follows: TGTGCCTGGAGGCGAACAGGGGCAGATACGCAGTATTTT. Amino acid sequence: CAWRRTGADTQYF.

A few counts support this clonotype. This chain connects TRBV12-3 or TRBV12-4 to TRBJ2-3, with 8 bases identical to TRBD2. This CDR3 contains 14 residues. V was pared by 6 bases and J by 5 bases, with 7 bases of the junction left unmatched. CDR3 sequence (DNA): TGTGCCAGCAGCTGGTCGGCGGGAGGAGATACGCAGTATTTT. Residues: CASSWSAGGDTQYF.